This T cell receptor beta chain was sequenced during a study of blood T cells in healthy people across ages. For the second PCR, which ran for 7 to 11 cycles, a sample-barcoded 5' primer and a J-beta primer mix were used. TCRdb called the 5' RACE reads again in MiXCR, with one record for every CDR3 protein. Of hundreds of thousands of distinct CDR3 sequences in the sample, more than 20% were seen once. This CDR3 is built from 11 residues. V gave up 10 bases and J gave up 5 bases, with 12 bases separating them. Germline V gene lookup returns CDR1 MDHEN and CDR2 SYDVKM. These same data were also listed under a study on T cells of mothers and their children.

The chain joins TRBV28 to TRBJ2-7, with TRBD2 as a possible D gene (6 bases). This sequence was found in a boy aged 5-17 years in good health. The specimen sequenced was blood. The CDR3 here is CATAWGDEQYF. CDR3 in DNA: TGTGCCACGGCCTGGGGGGACGAGCAGTACTTC.